Each of the 11 T cell receptor beta chains below was sequenced from the same sample in a study of CD8 T cells in Susac syndrome. Random hexamers were used to reverse transcribe roughly 0.5 to 1 ug of RNA. MiXCR, applied by TCRdb to the immunoSEQ multiplex PCR reads, yields one record per CDR3 protein. This sample has 200,000 to 300,000 distinct CDR3 sequences, with just under 95% found just once. Sequenced sample: CD4+ T cells from PBMCs. All receptors derive from a human donor with multiple sclerosis.

The rearrangement links TRBV13 to TRBJ2-1; D unclear. The germline V gene has CDR1 PRHDT and CDR2 FYEKMQ (reference sequence). This CDR3 region has 16 residues. Trimming removed 8 bases from V and 6 bases from J, with 23 bases in between. DNA for the CDR3: TGTGCCAGCTTATCCTCCACTCGCAAATCAACCAATGAGCAGTTCTTC. Translating it yields CASLSSTRKSTNEQFF.

CDR3 region: CASSTTGTSIIDEQFF. CDR3 nucleotide sequence: TGTGCCAGCAGCACAACCGGGACTAGCATAATAGATGAGCAGTTCTTC. The chain joins TRBV9 to TRBJ2-1; 9 nucleotides agree with TRBD2. The V segment lost 4 bases and the J segment 8 bases; nucleotides outside the gene matches: 13. The length of the CDR3 is 16 residues. CDR1 and CDR2 from the germline V gene are SGDLS and YYNGEE.

The chain has TRBV6-2 or TRBV6-3 and TRBJ2-7, with D possibly TRBD1 on 6 matching bases. The length of the CDR3 is 14 residues. Germline V gives CDR1 MNHEY, CDR2 SVGEGT. The V and J ends lost 3 bases and 2 bases respectively, with 11 bases between them. The CDR3 DNA sequence: TGTGCCAGCAGTTATGGACAGCCCACCTACGAGCAGTACGTC. This gives the protein CASSYGQPTYEQYV.

This chain connects TRBV29-1 to TRBJ1-1; D gene unclear. The germline V and J ends were trimmed by 3 bases and 1 base, with 6 bases remaining between them. The CDR3 extends over 12 amino acids. Germline CDR1 and CDR2: SQVTM and ANQGSEA. CDR3 loop: CSVDSGNTEAFF. Written as DNA, the CDR3 is TGCAGCGTTGATTCAGGGAACACTGAAGCTTTCTTT.

The V call is TRBV30, the J call TRBJ1-2; D may be TRBD1 (5 bases). V was clipped by 3 bases and J by 8 bases, with 25 bases between them. The CDR3 covers 16 residues. Germline V gene data show CDR1 as GTSNPN and CDR2 as SVGIG (reference sequence). CDR3 bases: TGTGCCTGGAGCCGGATCCCATTGCAGGGTTCAGACGGCTACACCTTC. It encodes CAWSRIPLQGSDGYTF. Looking up the rest from reference TRBV30 and TRBJ1-2 gives the full variable domain: SQTIHQWPATLVQPVGSPLSLECTVEGTSNPNLYWYRQAAGRGLQLLFYSVGIGQISSEVPQNLSASRPQDRQFILSSKKLLLSDSGFYLCAWSRIPLQGSDGYTFGSGTRLTVV.

This rearrangement joins TRBV7-9 to TRBJ2-5, with 7 bases aligning to TRBD1. The CDR3 totals 17 residues. Germline V gives CDR1 SEHNR, CDR2 FQNEAQ (reference sequence). The V and J ends lost 4 bases and 2 bases, in that order; junction bases with no gene match: 13. CDR3 protein: CASSSHLGTVLQETQYF. The CDR3 region has the DNA TGTGCCAGCAGCTCACATCTGGGGACAGTACTACAAGAGACCCAGTACTTC.

V gene TRBV5-4 combines with J gene TRBJ2-7, with D tentatively TRBD1 (5 bases). V shed 4 bases and J shed 9 bases, with 14 bases lying between them. The length of the CDR3 is 12 residues. Per germline, CDR1 SGHNT and CDR2 YYREEE (reference sequence). The CDR3 DNA sequence: TGTGCCAGCAGCATCGACAGTGACTGGCAGTACTTC. Translated, it gives CASSIDSDWQYF.

CDR3 sequence reads: CASRGQGAGQPQHF. Written as DNA, the CDR3 is TGTGCCAGCCGGGGACAGGGGGCCGGTCAGCCCCAGCATTTT. This chain links TRBV27 with TRBJ1-5; 12 nucleotides align to TRBD1. V shed 8 bases and J 6 bases; nucleotides not matched to a gene: 5. The germline V gene has CDR1 MNHEY and CDR2 SMNVEV (reference sequence). CDR3 size: 14 residues.

This clonotype was detected once. The chain joins TRBV6-2 or TRBV6-3 to TRBJ1-1; tentatively, D is TRBD1 (5 bases). V lost 0 bases and J lost 2, with 10 bases in between. Germline V gives CDR1 MNHEY, CDR2 SVGEGT. This CDR3 has 15 residues. This CDR3 is CASSYSTGTNTEAFF. CDR3 nucleotide sequence: TGTGCCAGCAGTTACTCGACGGGGACTAACACTGAAGCTTTCTTT.

V and J are TRBV6-1 and TRBJ1-5; D is undetermined. The CDR3 is 15 amino acids. Germline lookup yields CDR1 MNHNS and CDR2 SASEGT. V was clipped by 7 bases and J by 5 bases, with 18 bases between them. CDR3 DNA: TGTGCCAGCACTGGTGACCTTTTACCTTATCAGCCCCAGCATTTT. The encoded protein is CASTGDLLPYQPQHF.

This rearrangement joins TRBV12-3 or TRBV12-4 to TRBJ2-2; D tentatively reads TRBD1 or TRBD2 (5 bases each). V dropped 11 bases and J dropped 7 bases, with 11 bases sitting between them. The CDR3 has 11 amino acids. CDR3 DNA sequence: TGTGCCTCATGGGGGATCGGGGAGCTGTTTTTT. This sequence encodes CASWGIGELFF.